Shown below are 16 T cell receptor beta chains from a single sample sequenced in a study of blood T cell repertoires in COVID-19. The protocol was immunoSEQ multiplex PCR, while the TCRdb copy is restricted to in-frame clones and leaves out a portion. This table holds under 100,000 clones, 85% found once. The sequencing input was peripheral blood. The receptors stem from a man aged 80 or over with active or convalescent COVID-19.

The V gene is TRBV5-1, the J gene TRBJ1-5; 9 bases are a match to TRBD1. The germline V gene encodes CDR1 SGHRS and CDR2 YFSETQ. The CDR3 is made up of 18 amino acids. Germline trimming cut 0 bases from V and 4 bases from J; bases unmatched to any gene: 11. CDR3 residues: CASSLGVAGQGLNQPQHF. CDR3 DNA sequence: TGCGCCAGCAGCTTGGGGGTGGCGGGACAGGGACTTAATCAGCCCCAGCATTTT.

To note about this clone: A junction boundary mismatches the germline segment, possibly from a read error. The chain carries TRBV10-1 and TRBJ1-1, with D maybe TRBD1 (6 bases). Germline loops: CDR1 WNHNN, CDR2 SYGVQD (reference sequence). This CDR3 is built from 13 residues. This CDR3 reads CASSVGWDTEAFF. CDR3 DNA sequence: TGCGCCAGCAGTGTAGGCTGGGACACGGAAGCTTTCTTT.

The rearrangement joins TRBV5-1 to TRBJ2-5; D uncertain. Germline values: CDR1 SGHRS, CDR2 YFSETQ. V shed 0 bases and J shed 1 base, with 10 bases lying between them. The CDR3 loop spans 15 amino acids. CDR3 loop: CASSLGSISQETQYF. DNA for the CDR3: TGCGCCAGCAGCTTGGGTAGCATCTCCCAAGAGACCCAGTACTTC.

This clone came up a few times. V is TRBV11-3 and J is TRBJ2-1, with D uncertain. The CDR3 has 15 amino acids. Trimming removed 0 bases from V and 6 bases from J, with 12 bases in between. Per the germline V gene, CDR1 is SGHNT and CDR2 is YENEEA. The CDR3 loop is CASSLDYSLTNEQFF. CDR3 coding DNA: TGTGCCAGCAGCTTAGATTACAGCCTTACCAATGAGCAGTTCTTC.

The chain links TRBV19 to TRBJ1-5, with D possibly matching TRBD1 (6 bases). Looked up from germline, CDR1 is LNHDA and CDR2 is SQIVND (reference sequence). The V gene lost 2 bases and the J gene lost 7 bases, with 12 bases spanning the gap. The CDR3 totals 14 residues. CDR3 sequence: CASSIKQGGQPQHF. The CDR3 coding sequence is TGTGCCAGTAGTATAAAACAGGGCGGGCAGCCCCAGCATTTT.

This clone came up once. The gene calls are TRBV28 and TRBJ2-3; the D gene is possibly TRBD2 (7 bases). The CDR3 is 14 residues long. Germline CDR1 is MDHEN and CDR2 is SYDVKM. Trimming left V 9 bases short and J 1 base short, with 14 bases between. In DNA form, the CDR3 reads TGTGCCAGTGCACGCGGGGGCCGCACAGATACGCAGTATTTT. Its translation: CASARGGRTDTQYF.

The gene calls are TRBV6-1 and TRBJ1-5; 10 nucleotides match TRBD1. The trim removed 3 bases at V and 2 bases at J, leaving 4 bases unmatched. The CDR3 spans 16 residues. Per germline, CDR1 MNHNS and CDR2 SASEGT. CDR3 loop: CASSDQGQGGNQPQHF. As DNA, the CDR3 is TGTGCCAGCAGTGACCAAGGACAGGGGGGCAATCAGCCCCAGCATTTT.

The CDR3 here is CAWKGLAEAFF. In DNA, the CDR3 is TGTGCCTGGAAGGGGCTCGCGGAAGCTTTCTTT. The chain carries TRBV30 and TRBJ1-1; the D gene is possibly TRBD1 (5 bases). The CDR3 consists of 11 residues. From germline, CDR1 is GTSNPN and CDR2 SVGIG (reference sequence). Trimming stripped 4 bases from V and 8 bases from J, with 11 bases between.

A single count supports this clone. V usage is TRBV4-1 and J usage is TRBJ1-5, with 10 bases matching TRBD1. J lost 7 bases, V lost 0 bases, and 3 bases had no gene match. The germline V gene has CDR1 MGHRA and CDR2 YSYEKL. The CDR3 loop spans 15 amino acids. The CDR3 DNA is TGCGCCAGCAGCCAAGAGACAGGGGGCTGGCAGCCCCAGCATTTT. This codes for CASSQETGGWQPQHF.

The chain carries TRBV29-1 and TRBJ2-1; maybe TRBD1 (7 bases). V was pared by 8 bases and J by 8 bases, with 13 bases between. Germline values: CDR1 SQVTM, CDR2 ANQGSEA. The CDR3 totals 11 residues. CDR3 in amino acids: CSFRGDDEQFF. The CDR3 region has the DNA TGCAGCTTCAGGGGGGACGATGAGCAGTTCTTC.

V usage is TRBV5-6 and J usage is TRBJ1-1; TRBD1 matches 7 bases. Germline V gene sequence: CDR1 SGHDT, CDR2 YYEEEE. The junction had 3 bases not matched to a gene; V was cut back by 3 bases and J by 1 base. This CDR3 is built from 14 residues. This CDR3 is CASSSGQPNTEAFF. CDR3 DNA sequence: TGTGCCAGCAGCTCGGGACAGCCGAACACTGAAGCTTTCTTT.

The gene calls are TRBV20-1 and TRBJ2-7, with no clear D. Trimming left V 1 base short and J 5 bases short, with 6 bases between. The length of the CDR3 is 11 residues. Looked up from germline, CDR1 is DFQATT and CDR2 is SNEGSKA (reference sequence). CDR3 sequence reads: CSARGQNEQYV. As DNA, the CDR3 is TGCAGTGCTAGAGGCCAGAACGAGCAGTACGTC.

This clone came up once. The chain links TRBV5-4 to TRBJ2-3; a possible D gene is TRBD1 (6 bases). There are 15 residues in the CDR3. The V and J ends lost 3 bases and 0 bases respectively, with 11 bases between them. The germline V gene has CDR1 SGHNT and CDR2 YYREEE (reference sequence). The CDR3 here is CASSSDRASTDTQYF. The CDR3 nucleotides are TGTGCCAGCAGCTCGGACAGAGCCAGCACAGATACGCAGTATTTT. Filled out from reference TRBV5-4 and TRBJ2-3, the complete variable domain reads ETGVTQSPTHLIKTRGQQVTLRCSSQSGHNTVSWYQQALGQGPQFIFQYYREEENGRGNFPPRFSGLQFPNYSSELNVNALELDDSALYLCASSSDRASTDTQYFGPGTRLTVL.

This rearrangement joins TRBV18 to TRBJ1-1; perhaps TRBD1 as D (6 bases). Per the germline V gene, CDR1 is KGHSH and CDR2 is LQKENI. The V gene lost 4 bases and the J gene lost 0 bases, with 15 bases spanning the gap. The CDR3 has 16 residues. This CDR3 is CASSQYTGQLNTEAFF. The CDR3 bases are TGTGCCAGCTCACAATATACCGGACAGTTGAACACTGAAGCTTTCTTT.

V gene TRBV7-9 combines with J gene TRBJ1-5; possibly TRBD1 for D (6 bases). This CDR3 has 13 amino acids. Germline loops: CDR1 SEHNR, CDR2 FQNEAQ (reference sequence). V lost 1 base and J 7 bases, leaving 8 bases between the germline ends. The CDR3 loop is CASSLEGGQPQHF. CDR3 in DNA: TGTGCCAGCAGCTTAGAGGGGGGGCAGCCCCAGCATTTT.

The CDR3 is CASSTARRQGGNTIYF. The CDR3 nucleotides read TGTGCCAGCAGTACGGCACGTCGGCAGGGTGGAAACACCATATATTTT. V gene TRBV7-9 combines with J gene TRBJ1-3, with D perhaps TRBD1 (5 bases). The germline CDR1 and CDR2 sequences are SEHNR and FQNEAQ (reference sequence). Trimming took 6 bases from V and 3 from J, leaving 18 bases between them. The CDR3 is made up of 16 amino acids.